This T cell receptor beta chain was retrieved from a study of T-cell memory formation after mild COVID-19. Whole-study results and caveats: Clones shrinking between day 15 and 85 showed a balanced CD4/CD8 split, and those that grew later tilted toward CD4+.

This clonotype was recorded a few times. Its cognate antigen is unknown. Barcoded TCR alpha and TCR beta cDNA libraries with UMIs came from 5'RACE using constant-segment primers. TCRdb redid the calling of the 5' RACE reads with MiXCR, one entry per CDR3 protein. The sample records around 410,000 distinct CDR3 sequences, around a quarter being singletons. The sequenced material came from PBMCs or a T cell subset sorted from them (not recorded which). This clonotype was sampled from an adult woman who had mild COVID-19 (a few samples of this study predate the infection). Cell type and time point are not known.

CDR3 bases: TGTGCCAGCAGTGGAAACAGGGTATCCAACTATGGCTACACCTTC. Protein sequence: CASSGNRVSNYGYTF. The chain employs TRBV6-6 and TRBJ1-2; a weak D match, TRBD1 (6 bases). The V gene's germline CDR1 is MNHNY and CDR2 SVGAGI (reference sequence). The CDR3 has 15 amino acids. V lost 5 bases and J lost 2, with 15 bases in between.